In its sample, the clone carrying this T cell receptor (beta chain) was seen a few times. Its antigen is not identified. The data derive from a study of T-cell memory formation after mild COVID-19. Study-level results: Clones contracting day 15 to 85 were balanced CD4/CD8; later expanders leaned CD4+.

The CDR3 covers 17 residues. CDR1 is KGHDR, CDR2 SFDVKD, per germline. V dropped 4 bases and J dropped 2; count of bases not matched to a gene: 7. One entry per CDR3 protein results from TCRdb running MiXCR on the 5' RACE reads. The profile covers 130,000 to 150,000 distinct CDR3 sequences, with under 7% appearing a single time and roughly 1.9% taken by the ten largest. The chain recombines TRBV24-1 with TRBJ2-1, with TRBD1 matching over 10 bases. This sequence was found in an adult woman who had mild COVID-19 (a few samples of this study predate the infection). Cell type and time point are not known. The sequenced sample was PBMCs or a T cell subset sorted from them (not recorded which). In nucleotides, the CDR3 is TGTGCCACCAGTGACAACCTCGGACAGGGGGCCTACAATGAGCAGTTCTTC. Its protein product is CATSDNLGQGAYNEQFF.